The clone carrying this TCR beta chain was found many times. Antigen unknown. TCRdb processed the reads anew with MiXCR; each CDR3 protein has one entry. The repertoire includes about 47,000 distinct CDR3 sequences, roughly 19% of them detected once, and roughly 53% sits in the top ten. The CDR3 loop spans 14 amino acids. Unmatched junction bases numbered 7, after V lost 6 bases and J lost 7 bases. Germline V gene sequence: CDR1 SGHRS, CDR2 YFSETQ. The data stem from a study of T cell repertoires in cytomegalovirus infection. The clonotype comes from a human donor in good health (CMV status not recorded). Some clones in this sample may be carry-over from other donors' samples. The chain joins TRBV5-1 to TRBJ1-6, with TRBD1 matching 7 bases. Sequencing was performed on CD8+ T cells from cultured PBMCs, taken from culture after CMV antigen stimulation. The CDR3 loop is CASNTGTENSPLHF. DNA of the CDR3: TGCGCCAGCAACACCGGGACAGAAAATTCACCCCTCCACTTT.